This T cell receptor beta chain is drawn from a study of blood T cell repertoires in COVID-19. Germline loops: CDR1 SNHLY, CDR2 FYNNEI. J was trimmed by 6 bases and V by 2 bases; bases with no gene match: 9. The CDR3 contains 15 residues. TCRdb's copy holds only in-frame clones and misses some; the assay was immunoSEQ multiplex PCR. The data contain 260,000 or so clones, roughly 81% of them singletons. This chain joins TRBV2 and TRBJ1-2; 7 bases agree with TRBD1. The specimen sequenced was peripheral blood. The receptor comes from a woman older than 75 with COVID-19, enrolled during active disease. In DNA form, the CDR3 reads TGTGCCAGCAGTGAAAGGCGACAGGGCATTAATGGCTACACCTTC. This translates into CASSERRQGINGYTF.